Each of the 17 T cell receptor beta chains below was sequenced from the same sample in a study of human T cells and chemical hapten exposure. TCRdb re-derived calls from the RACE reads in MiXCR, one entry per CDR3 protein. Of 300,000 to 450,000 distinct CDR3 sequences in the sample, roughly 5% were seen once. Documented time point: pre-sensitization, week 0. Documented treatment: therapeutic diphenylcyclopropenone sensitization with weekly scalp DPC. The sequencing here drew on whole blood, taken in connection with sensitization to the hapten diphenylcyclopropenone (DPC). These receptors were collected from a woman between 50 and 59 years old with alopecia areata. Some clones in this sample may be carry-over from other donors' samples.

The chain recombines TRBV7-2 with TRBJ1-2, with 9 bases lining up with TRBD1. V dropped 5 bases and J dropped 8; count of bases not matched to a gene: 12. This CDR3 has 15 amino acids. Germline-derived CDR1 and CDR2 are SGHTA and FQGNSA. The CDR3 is CASSSLQGARDGYTF. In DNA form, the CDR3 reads TGTGCCAGCAGCAGTCTACAGGGGGCGCGAGACGGCTACACCTTC.

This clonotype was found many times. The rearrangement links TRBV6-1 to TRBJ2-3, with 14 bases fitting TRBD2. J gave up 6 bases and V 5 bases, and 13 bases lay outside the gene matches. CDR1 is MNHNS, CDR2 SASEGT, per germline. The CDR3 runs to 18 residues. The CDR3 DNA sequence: TGTGCCAGCAGTCCCCAGGGGACTAGCGGGAGAGGATCGGATACGCAGTATTTT. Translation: CASSPQGTSGRGSDTQYF.

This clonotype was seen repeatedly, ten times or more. As DNA, the CDR3 is TGCAGTGCTAGAGGAGCGGGAAAGGTCAATGAGCAGTTCTTC. Translation gives CSARGAGKVNEQFF. V and J are TRBV20-1 and TRBJ2-1, with 7 bases aligning to TRBD2. The CDR3 contains 14 residues. J was trimmed by 6 bases and V by 1 base; bases with no gene match: 6. The germline gives CDR1 DFQATT, CDR2 SNEGSKA (reference sequence).

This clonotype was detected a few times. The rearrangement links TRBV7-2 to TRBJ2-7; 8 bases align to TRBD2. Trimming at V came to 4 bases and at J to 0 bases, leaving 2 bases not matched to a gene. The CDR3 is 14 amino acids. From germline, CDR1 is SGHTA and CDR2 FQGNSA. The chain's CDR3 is CASSSSGFSYEQYF. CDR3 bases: TGTGCCAGCAGCTCTAGCGGGTTCTCCTACGAGCAGTACTTC.

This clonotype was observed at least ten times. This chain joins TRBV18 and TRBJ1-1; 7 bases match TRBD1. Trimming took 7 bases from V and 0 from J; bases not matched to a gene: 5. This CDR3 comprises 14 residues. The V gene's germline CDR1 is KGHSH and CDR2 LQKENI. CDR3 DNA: TGTGCCAGCTTACCGGGACAGATGAACACTGAAGCTTTCTTT. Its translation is CASLPGQMNTEAFF.

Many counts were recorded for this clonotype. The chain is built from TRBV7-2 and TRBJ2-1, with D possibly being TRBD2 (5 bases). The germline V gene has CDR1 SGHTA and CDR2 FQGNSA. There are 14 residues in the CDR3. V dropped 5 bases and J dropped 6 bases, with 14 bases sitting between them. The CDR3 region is CASSPGLSGNEQFF. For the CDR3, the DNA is TGTGCCAGCAGCCCCGGACTCTCTGGCAATGAGCAGTTCTTC.

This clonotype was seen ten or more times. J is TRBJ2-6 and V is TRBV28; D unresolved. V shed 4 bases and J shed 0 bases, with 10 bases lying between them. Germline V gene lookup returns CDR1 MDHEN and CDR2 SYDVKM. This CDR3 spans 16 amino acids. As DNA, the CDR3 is TGTGCCAGCAGTTCCCCCTGGTCCTCTGGGGCCAACGTCCTGACTTTC. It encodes CASSSPWSSGANVLTF.

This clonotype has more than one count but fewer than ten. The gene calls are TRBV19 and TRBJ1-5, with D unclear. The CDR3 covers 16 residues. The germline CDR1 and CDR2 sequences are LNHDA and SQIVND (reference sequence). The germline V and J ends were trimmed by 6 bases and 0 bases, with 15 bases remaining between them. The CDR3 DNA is TGTGCCAGTAGGGCCTCGGCGGTTTATAGCAATCAGCCCCAGCATTTT. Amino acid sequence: CASRASAVYSNQPQHF.

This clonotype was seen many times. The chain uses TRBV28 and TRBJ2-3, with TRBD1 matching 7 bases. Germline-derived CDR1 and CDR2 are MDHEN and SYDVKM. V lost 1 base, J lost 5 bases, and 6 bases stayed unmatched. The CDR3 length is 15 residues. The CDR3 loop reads CASSLSVTGRDTQYF. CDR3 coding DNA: TGTGCCAGCAGTTTATCCGTGACAGGGCGAGATACGCAGTATTTT.

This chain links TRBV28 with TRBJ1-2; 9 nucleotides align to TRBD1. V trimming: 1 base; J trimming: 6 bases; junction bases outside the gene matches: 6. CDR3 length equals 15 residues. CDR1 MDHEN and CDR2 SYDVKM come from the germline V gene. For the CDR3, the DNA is TGTGCCAGCAGTTTATTTGGACAGGGGAACAATGGCTACACCTTC. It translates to CASSLFGQGNNGYTF.

CDR3 in amino acids: CASSQNPGMGEQYF. Here the CDR3 DNA reads TGTGCCAGCAGCCAAAACCCTGGGATGGGGGAGCAGTACTTC. The chain carries TRBV3-1 and TRBJ2-7; D is undetermined. The CDR3 sequence is 14 residues long. With 2 bases removed from V and 7 bases from J, the gap between germline ends came to 15 bases. Per germline, CDR1 LGHDT and CDR2 YNNKEL (reference sequence).

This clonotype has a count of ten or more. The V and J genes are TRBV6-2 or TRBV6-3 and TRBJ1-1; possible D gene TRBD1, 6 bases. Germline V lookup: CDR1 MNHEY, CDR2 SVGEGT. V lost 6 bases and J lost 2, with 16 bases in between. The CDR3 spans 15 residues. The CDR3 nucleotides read TGTGCCAGCAGGCCGCCAACAGGGTCCAACACTGAAGCTTTCTTT. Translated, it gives CASRPPTGSNTEAFF.

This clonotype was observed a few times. As DNA, the CDR3 is TGTGCCGCCGCGGGCAGGGTGGATGAAAAACTGTTTTTT. Amino acid sequence: CAAAGRVDEKLFF. This chain joins TRBV10-3 and TRBJ1-4, with D possibly TRBD1 on 5 matching bases. Trimming stripped 11 bases from V and 6 bases from J, with 16 bases between. The CDR3 runs 13 residues. In germline, CDR1 is ENHRY, CDR2 SYGVKD.

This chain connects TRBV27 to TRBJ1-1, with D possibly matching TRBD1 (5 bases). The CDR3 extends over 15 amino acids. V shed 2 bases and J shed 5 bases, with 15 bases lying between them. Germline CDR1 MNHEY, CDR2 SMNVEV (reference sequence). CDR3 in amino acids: CASSLGRGMSTEAFF. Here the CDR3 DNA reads TGTGCCAGCAGTTTAGGGAGGGGAATGTCGACTGAAGCTTTCTTT.

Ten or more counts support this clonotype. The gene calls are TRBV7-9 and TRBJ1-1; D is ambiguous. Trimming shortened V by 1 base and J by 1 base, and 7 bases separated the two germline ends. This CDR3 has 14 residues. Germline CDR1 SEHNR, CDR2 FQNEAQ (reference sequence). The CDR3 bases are TGTGCCAGCAGCTTAGGAGCTAAGAACACTGAAGCTTTCTTT. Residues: CASSLGAKNTEAFF.

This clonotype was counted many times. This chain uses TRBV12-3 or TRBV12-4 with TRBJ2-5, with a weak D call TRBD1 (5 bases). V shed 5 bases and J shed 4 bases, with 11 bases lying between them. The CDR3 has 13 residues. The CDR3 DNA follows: TGTGCCAGCAGTCTCACAGGTGGAGAGACCCAGTACTTC. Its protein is CASSLTGGETQYF.

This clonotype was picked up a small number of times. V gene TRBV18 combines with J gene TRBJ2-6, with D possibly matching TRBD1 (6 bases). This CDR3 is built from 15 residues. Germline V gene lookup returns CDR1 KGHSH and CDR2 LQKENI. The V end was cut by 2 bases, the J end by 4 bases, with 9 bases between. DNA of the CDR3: TGTGCCAGCTCACCATTGGGGGCAGGGGCCAACGTCCTGACTTTC. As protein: CASSPLGAGANVLTF.